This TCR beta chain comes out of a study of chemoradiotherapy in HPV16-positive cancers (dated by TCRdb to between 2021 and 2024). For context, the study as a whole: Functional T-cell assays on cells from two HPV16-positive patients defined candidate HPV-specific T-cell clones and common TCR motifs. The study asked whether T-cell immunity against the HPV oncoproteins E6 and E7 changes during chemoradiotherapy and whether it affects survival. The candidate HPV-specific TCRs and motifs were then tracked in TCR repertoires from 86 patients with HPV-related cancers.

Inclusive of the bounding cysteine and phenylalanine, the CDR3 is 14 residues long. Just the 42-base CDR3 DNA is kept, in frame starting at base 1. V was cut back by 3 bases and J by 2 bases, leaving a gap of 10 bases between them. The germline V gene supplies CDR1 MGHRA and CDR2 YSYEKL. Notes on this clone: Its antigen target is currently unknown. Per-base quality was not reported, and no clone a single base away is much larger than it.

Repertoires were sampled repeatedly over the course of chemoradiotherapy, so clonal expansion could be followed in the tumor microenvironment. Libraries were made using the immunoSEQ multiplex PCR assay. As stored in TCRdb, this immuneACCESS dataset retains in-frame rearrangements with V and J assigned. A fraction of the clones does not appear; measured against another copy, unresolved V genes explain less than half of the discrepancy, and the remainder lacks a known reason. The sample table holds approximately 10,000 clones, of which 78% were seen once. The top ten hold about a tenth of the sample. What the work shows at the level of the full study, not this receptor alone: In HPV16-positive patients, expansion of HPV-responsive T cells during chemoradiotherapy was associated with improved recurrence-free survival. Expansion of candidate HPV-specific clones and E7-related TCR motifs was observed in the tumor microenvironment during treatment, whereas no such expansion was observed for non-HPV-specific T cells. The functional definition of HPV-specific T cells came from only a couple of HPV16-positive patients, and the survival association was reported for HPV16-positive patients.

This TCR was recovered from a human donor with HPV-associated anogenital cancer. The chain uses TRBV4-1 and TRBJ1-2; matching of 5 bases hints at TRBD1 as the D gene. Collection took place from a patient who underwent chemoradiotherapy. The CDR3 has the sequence CASSQETANYGYTF. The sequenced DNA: TGCGCCAGCAGCCAGGAGACAGCAAACTATGGCTACACCTTC.